This T cell receptor (beta chain) originates from a study of blood T cells in healthy people across ages. Whole-study results and caveats: With donor CMV status unknown, expanded clonotype changes were possibly confounded. More naive CD4+ cells and higher diversity marked long-lived donors relative to aged donors.

To note about this clonotype: The antigen is undetermined.

The authors ran a second PCR of 7 to 11 cycles using a sample-barcoded 5' primer and a J-beta primer mix. Via MiXCR, TCRdb re-called the 5' RACE reads, giving one row per CDR3 protein. The table lists around 800,000 distinct CDR3 sequences, roughly 50% of them singletons, with around 40% in the top ten. The germline V gene encodes CDR1 MDHEN and CDR2 SYDVKM. CDR3 length equals 14 residues. Germline trimming cut 4 bases from V and 7 bases from J; bases unmatched to any gene: 10. The receptor was derived from a man older than 75 in good health. Sequenced: blood. The chain couples TRBV28 to TRBJ2-7; TRBD1 aligns across 7 bases. Here the CDR3 DNA reads TGTGCCAGCAGTTCGGGACAGACGCTCTTAGAGCAGTACTTC. Translating gives CASSSGQTLLEQYF.